One sample yielded the 30 T cell receptor beta chains listed below, sequenced in a study of shared clonotypes between healthy human individuals. Terminally differentiated effector memory CD45RA+ cells were excluded from the naive CD8 cells, which were CD45RO-negative and positively selected for CCR7. Libraries were prepared by immunoSEQ multiplex PCR; TCRdb keeps only in-frame clonotypes and omits some of them. This sample has some 2.1 million clones, with around 93% found just once. Sequenced: naive CD8+ T cells from PBMCs. The source is a man younger than 35 in good health. Some clones in this sample may be carry-over from other donors' samples.

J is TRBJ2-1 and V is TRBV9; 10 bases match TRBD2. The CDR3 sequence is 12 residues long. CDR1 is SGDLS, CDR2 YYNGEE, per germline. J lost 8 bases, V lost 5 bases, and 1 base had no gene match. Written as DNA, the CDR3 is TGTGCCAGCAGAGGGACTAGCGATGAGCAGTTCTTC. Amino acids: CASRGTSDEQFF. Full variable domain (rest looked up from reference TRBV9 and TRBJ2-1): DSGVTQTPKHLITATGQRVTLRCSPRSGDLSVYWYQQSLDQGLQFLIQYYNGEERAKGNILERFSAQQFPDLHSELNLSSLELGDSALYFCASRGTSDEQFFGPGTRLTVL.

This chain links TRBV11-2 with TRBJ1-3; D gene ambiguous. V dropped 2 bases and J dropped 0 bases, with 14 bases sitting between them. Germline V gives CDR1 SGHAT, CDR2 FQNNGV. The CDR3 totals 17 residues. The CDR3 bases are TGTGCCAGCAGCTTATCACAGAGCCAGGCCTCTGGAAACACCATATATTTT. Translation gives CASSLSQSQASGNTIYF. The variable domain in full, with the rest retrieved from reference TRBV11-2 and TRBJ1-3, is EAGVAQSPRYKIIEKRQSVAFWCNPISGHATLYWYQQILGQGPKLLIQFQNNGVVDDSQLPKDRFSAERLKGVDSTLKIQPAKLEDSAVYLCASSLSQSQASGNTIYFGEGSWLTVV.

V and J are TRBV7-6 and TRBJ2-5; weak D call: TRBD1 (6 bases). The V gene lost 5 bases and the J gene lost 2 bases, with 12 bases spanning the gap. This CDR3 region has 14 residues. Germline loops: CDR1 SGHVS, CDR2 FNYEAQ. The CDR3 DNA follows: TGTGCCAGCAGCCAGGGGACCGGGCAAGAGACCCAGTACTTC. Translation gives CASSQGTGQETQYF.

Comments on this clone: In the same sample, other DNA sequences code for this CDR3. This chain uses TRBV4-1 with TRBJ2-7; no firm D call. Germline assignment: CDR1 MGHRA and CDR2 YSYEKL. The ends were cut back, 1 base at V and 2 bases at J, with 9 bases in the middle. The length of the CDR3 is 14 residues. Here the CDR3 DNA reads TGCGCCAGCAGCCAAGTCGGAAGGACCTACGAGCAGTACTTC. This encodes CASSQVGRTYEQYF.

This chain joins TRBV4-3 and TRBJ2-3; 8 nucleotides line up with TRBD2. The CDR3 is made up of 15 amino acids. Germline CDR1 is LGHNA and CDR2 is YSLEER. J was trimmed by 5 bases and V by 4 bases; bases with no gene match: 8. The CDR3 spells CASSPQAGVVDTQYF. CDR3 DNA: TGCGCCAGCAGCCCTCAAGCGGGAGTGGTAGATACGCAGTATTTT.

The chain combines TRBV5-6 with TRBJ2-7, with TRBD2 matching over 7 bases. Germline CDR1 SGHDT, CDR2 YYEEEE. V gave up 4 bases and J gave up 3 bases; unmatched junction bases: 1. The CDR3 spans 12 residues. CDR3 region: CASSRGDYEQYF. The CDR3 DNA sequence: TGTGCCAGCAGCCGGGGGGACTACGAGCAGTACTTC.

The V call is TRBV6-5, the J call TRBJ2-1; 8 positions agree with TRBD2. This CDR3 region has 14 residues. The ends lost 7 bases at V and 10 bases at J; junction bases unmatched: 12. Germline V CDR1 and CDR2: MNHEY, SVGAGI. The CDR3 DNA reads TGTGCCAGCACCGTAGCAGCGGGAGCGGGCGAGCAGTTCTTC. It codes for CASTVAAGAGEQFF.

The gene calls are TRBV6-6 and TRBJ2-3; possibly TRBD2 for D (5 bases). Germline V lookup: CDR1 MNHNY, CDR2 SVGAGI (reference sequence). The length of the CDR3 is 13 residues. Trimming took off 4 bases at V and 2 bases at J, with 7 bases between the two ends. CDR3 coding DNA: TGTGCCAGCAGTTTCGGGGTCACAGATACGCAGTATTTT. Translation: CASSFGVTDTQYF.

The chain joins TRBV5-1 to TRBJ2-7; 7 nucleotides line up with TRBD2. The CDR3 has 14 residues. V lost 1 base and J lost 5; bases outside the gene matches: 6. Germline CDR1 is SGHRS and CDR2 is YFSETQ. The CDR3 bases are TGCGCCAGCAGCTTGATCGCGGGAGAGAACGAGCAGTACTTC. Translation gives CASSLIAGENEQYF.

This clone was observed a handful of times. This sample also contains other DNA sequences that code for the same CDR3. This chain connects TRBV28 to TRBJ1-1; the match to TRBD1 covers 8 bases. V lost 5 bases to trimming and J lost 4 bases; unmatched junction nucleotides: 6. The germline gives CDR1 MDHEN, CDR2 SYDVKM. There are 14 residues in the CDR3. DNA for the CDR3: TGTGCCAGCAGTCCGCTAGACAGGGGCACTGAAGCTTTCTTT. This codes for CASSPLDRGTEAFF. The entire variable domain, with the rest obtained from reference TRBV28 and TRBJ1-1, is as follows: DVKVTQSSRYLVKRTGEKVFLECVQDMDHENMFWYRQDPGLGLRLIYFSYDVKMKEKGDIPEGYSVSREKKERFSLILESASTNQTSMYLCASSPLDRGTEAFFGQGTRLTVV.

This chain connects TRBV19 to TRBJ1-1; no clear D. Trimming left V 7 bases short and J 6 bases short, with 15 bases between. This CDR3 region has 13 residues. CDR1 LNHDA and CDR2 SQIVND come from the germline V gene (reference sequence). The CDR3: CASIGRGDSEAFF. CDR3 nucleotides: TGTGCCAGTATCGGACGTGGAGACTCTGAAGCTTTCTTT.

V and J are TRBV5-6 and TRBJ2-7; possibly TRBD2 for D (8 bases). This CDR3 contains 15 residues. The ends were cut back, 3 bases at V and 2 bases at J, with 15 bases in the middle. CDR1 is SGHDT, CDR2 YYEEEE, per germline. In DNA, the CDR3 is TGTGCCAGCAGCTCGGGGGGGGACAGCGCCTACGAGCAGTACTTC. The encoded protein is CASSSGGDSAYEQYF. Together with reference TRBV5-6 and TRBJ2-7, the CDR3 gives the full variable domain: DAGVTQSPTHLIKTRGQQVTLRCSPKSGHDTVSWYQQALGQGPQFIFQYYEEEERQRGNFPDRFSGHQFPNYSSELNVNALLLGDSALYLCASSSGGDSAYEQYFGPGTRLTVT.

This clone came up once. At the DNA level, this CDR3 is encoded by other sequences in the same sample as well. This chain uses TRBV27 with TRBJ1-5; D is uncertain. The CDR3 is made up of 14 amino acids. Germline lookup yields CDR1 MNHEY and CDR2 SMNVEV (reference sequence). Deletions cut 5 bases from V and 0 bases from J, with 8 bases between. CDR3 nucleotides: TGTGCCAGCAGTACTCGGGATAGCAATCAGCCCCAGCATTTT. It translates to CASSTRDSNQPQHF.

This clone appeared once. This clone may be a read error of a much larger clone one base away. Other DNA sequences in the sample encode the same CDR3. V is TRBV7-6 and J is TRBJ2-2; D is uncertain. Trimming left V 2 bases short and J 5 bases short, with 0 bases between. Germline loops: CDR1 SGHVS, CDR2 FNYEAQ. The CDR3 spans 11 residues. The CDR3 sequence: CASSLTGELFF. DNA of the CDR3: TGTGCCAGCAGCTTAACCGGGGAGCTGTTTTTT.

This chain connects TRBV4-2 to TRBJ2-7, with 8 bases matching TRBD2. The length of the CDR3 is 16 residues. V shed 4 bases and J 3 bases; nucleotides not matched to a gene: 11. Germline V gene sequence: CDR1 LGHNA, CDR2 YNFKEQ. The CDR3 DNA reads TGTGCCAGCAGCCCAGCTCCGGGACTAGACCTCTACGAGCAGTACTTC. This sequence encodes CASSPAPGLDLYEQYF.

The chain's CDR3 is CASSPPGLPSYNEQFF. The CDR3 nucleotides read TGTGCCAGCAGCCCCCCGGGACTACCTAGCTACAATGAGCAGTTCTTC. This chain connects TRBV9 to TRBJ2-1; 7 bases are shared with TRBD2. Trimming removed 4 bases from V and 3 bases from J; junction bases left unmatched: 10. The CDR3 loop spans 16 amino acids. Germline values: CDR1 SGDLS, CDR2 YYNGEE.

Note on this clone: Other DNA sequences in this specimen translate into the identical CDR3. This chain joins TRBV28 and TRBJ1-5; 7 positions match TRBD1. CDR1 is MDHEN, CDR2 SYDVKM, per germline. V shed 2 bases, J shed 7 bases, and the junction held 5 bases outside the gene matches. This CDR3 is 14 amino acids long. CDR3 loop: CASSLGTGVQPQHF. The CDR3 DNA follows: TGTGCCAGCAGTTTAGGTACAGGGGTACAGCCCCAGCATTTT.

The rearrangement uses TRBV27 and TRBJ1-3; D is undetermined. V was shortened by 5 bases and J by 0 bases, with 11 bases between the two germline ends. There are 15 residues in the CDR3. CDR1 is MNHEY, CDR2 SMNVEV, per germline (reference sequence). The CDR3 DNA reads TGTGCCAGCAGTCCCACAGTCGACTCTGGAAACACCATATATTTT. Its translation: CASSPTVDSGNTIYF.

The chain carries TRBV5-1 and TRBJ1-1, with a tentative D call TRBD1 (6 bases). This CDR3 comprises 15 residues. V was pared by 0 bases and J by 1 base, with 10 bases between. The germline CDR1 and CDR2 sequences are SGHRS and YFSETQ. CDR3: CASSLARTENTEAFF. Here the CDR3 DNA reads TGCGCCAGCAGCTTGGCACGGACAGAGAACACTGAAGCTTTCTTT. Based on the CDR3 plus reference TRBV5-1 and TRBJ1-1, the full variable domain is KAGVTQTPRYLIKTRGQQVTLSCSPISGHRSVSWYQQTPGQGLQFLFEYFSETQRNKGNFPGRFSGRQFSNSRSEMNVSTLELGDSALYLCASSLARTENTEAFFGQGTRLTVV.

The chain is built from TRBV7-4 and TRBJ2-7, with 10 bases matching TRBD1. V dropped 1 base and J dropped 4; count of bases not matched to a gene: 7. The CDR3 covers 16 residues. Germline CDR1 is SGHVT and CDR2 is SQSDAQ. CDR3 protein: CASSLGATGGKYEQYF. The CDR3 bases are TGTGCCAGCAGCTTAGGGGCGACAGGGGGCAAGTACGAGCAGTACTTC.

The chain uses TRBV12-5 and TRBJ1-2; the D gene is possibly TRBD1 (5 bases). The CDR3 is 15 amino acids. Between the trimmed V and J ends, which lost 1 base and 7 bases, there was a span of 16 bases. Germline V gives CDR1 LGHNT, CDR2 FRNRAP. CDR3 nucleotide sequence: TGTGCTAGTGGTTTGGGGGTCGGGGGACCGCTTGGCTACACCTTC. Protein: CASGLGVGGPLGYTF.

The chain couples TRBV11-2 to TRBJ2-7, with D maybe TRBD2 (6 bases). Trimming removed 1 base at V and 7 bases at J, with 14 bases between. CDR1 SGHAT and CDR2 FQNNGV come from the germline V gene. The CDR3 extends over 14 amino acids. The DNA for the CDR3 is TGTGCCAGCAGCTTAGTTGTCGGGAGATTGGAGCAGTACTTC. Translating gives CASSLVVGRLEQYF.

The rearrangement links TRBV19 to TRBJ2-3; tentatively, D is TRBD1 or TRBD2 (7 bases each). The length of the CDR3 is 15 residues. V was cut by 5 bases and J by 3 bases, with 15 bases left in between. Germline values: CDR1 LNHDA, CDR2 SQIVND (reference sequence). The CDR3 nucleotides read TGTGCCAGTAGTGCCCGACAGGGAGGGACAGATACGCAGTATTTT. Its translation is CASSARQGGTDTQYF. Looking up the rest from reference TRBV19 and TRBJ2-3 gives the full variable domain: DGGITQSPKYLFRKEGQNVTLSCEQNLNHDAMYWYRQDPGQGLRLIYYSQIVNDFQKGDIAEGYSVSREKKESFPLTVTSAQKNPTAFYLCASSARQGGTDTQYFGPGTRLTVL.

The chain links TRBV7-6 to TRBJ2-1, with TRBD2 identical over 9 bases. This CDR3 has 16 amino acids. CDR1 SGHVS and CDR2 FNYEAQ come from the germline V gene. The trim removed 1 base at V and 2 bases at J, leaving 3 bases unmatched. The chain's CDR3 is CASSLGSGRTYNEQFF. The CDR3 DNA reads TGTGCCAGCAGCTTAGGTAGCGGGAGAACCTACAATGAGCAGTTCTTC.

V usage is TRBV27 and J usage is TRBJ2-5; possibly TRBD1 or TRBD2 for D (7 bases each). This CDR3 has 16 residues. CDR1 and CDR2 from the germline V gene are MNHEY and SMNVEV (reference sequence). V was cut by 0 bases and J by 5 bases, with 16 bases left in between. CDR3 bases: TGTGCCAGCAGTTTATCTCCGGCAGGGGGAGGGGAGACCCAGTACTTC. It specifies CASSLSPAGGGETQYF.

This chain joins TRBV6-1 and TRBJ1-2; 9 bases fit TRBD1. Trimming at V came to 1 base and at J to 5 bases, leaving 14 bases not matched to a gene. Germline V lookup: CDR1 MNHNS, CDR2 SASEGT. The CDR3 runs 18 residues. The CDR3: CASSEGTPRTGEGYGYTF. Written as DNA, the CDR3 is TGTGCCAGCAGTGAAGGGACCCCTCGGACAGGGGAAGGGTATGGCTACACCTTC.

The chain is built from TRBV5-1 and TRBJ2-1; D not certain. Trimming removed 4 bases from V and 2 bases from J, with 4 bases in between. The CDR3 runs 12 residues. The germline gives CDR1 SGHRS, CDR2 YFSETQ. CDR3: CASSLPYNEQFF. The CDR3 coding sequence is TGCGCCAGCAGCCTCCCCTACAATGAGCAGTTCTTC.

The V gene is TRBV7-9, the J gene TRBJ2-7; no reliable D call. Trimming stripped 4 bases from V and 0 bases from J, with 7 bases between. CDR1 and CDR2 from the germline V gene are SEHNR and FQNEAQ (reference sequence). The CDR3 covers 13 residues. The CDR3 bases are TGTGCCAGCAGCTCGAAAAGCTCCTACGAGCAGTACTTC. Its protein product is CASSSKSSYEQYF.

This chain uses TRBV5-1 with TRBJ2-3; possible D gene TRBD2, 5 bases. V was cut by 4 bases and J by 2 bases, with 11 bases left in between. Germline CDR1 and CDR2: SGHRS and YFSETQ. The CDR3 loop spans 14 amino acids. CDR3 residues: CASSPRGITDTQYF. Written as DNA, the CDR3 is TGCGCCAGCAGCCCCCGAGGGATCACAGATACGCAGTATTTT.

This chain connects TRBV6-5 to TRBJ2-5; D not certain. Per the germline V gene, CDR1 is MNHEY and CDR2 is SVGAGI. Trimming removed 5 bases at V and 2 bases at J, with 9 bases between. The CDR3 sequence is 13 residues long. CDR3 amino acids: CASSPARQETQYF. The CDR3 DNA reads as TGTGCCAGCAGTCCCGCTAGGCAAGAGACCCAGTACTTC.